What follows describes a single T cell receptor (beta chain). For TCRbeta, the library was prepared with unique molecular identifiers. Each CDR3 protein gets one entry after TCRdb re-called the PCR reads with MiXCR. The repertoire consists of around 600,000 distinct CDR3 sequences, with around 17% occurring once and the leading ten covering over 0.95%. This entry is derived from a study of T-cell reconstitution after alpha-beta-depleted transplantation in children. The CDR3 length is 13 residues. V lost 5 bases and J lost 1, with 9 bases in between. Germline loops: CDR1 MNHEY, CDR2 SMNVEV (reference sequence).

The sample was PBMCs from the stem cell graft donor, taken from the stem cell graft. The V call is TRBV27, the J call TRBJ2-7, with D tentatively TRBD1 (5 bases). The source of this sequence is a human donor who donated a stem cell graft to a child with acute myeloid leukemia. CDR3 protein: CASSKTDSYEQYF. The CDR3 region has the DNA TGTGCCAGCAGTAAGACAGATTCCTACGAGCAGTACTTC.